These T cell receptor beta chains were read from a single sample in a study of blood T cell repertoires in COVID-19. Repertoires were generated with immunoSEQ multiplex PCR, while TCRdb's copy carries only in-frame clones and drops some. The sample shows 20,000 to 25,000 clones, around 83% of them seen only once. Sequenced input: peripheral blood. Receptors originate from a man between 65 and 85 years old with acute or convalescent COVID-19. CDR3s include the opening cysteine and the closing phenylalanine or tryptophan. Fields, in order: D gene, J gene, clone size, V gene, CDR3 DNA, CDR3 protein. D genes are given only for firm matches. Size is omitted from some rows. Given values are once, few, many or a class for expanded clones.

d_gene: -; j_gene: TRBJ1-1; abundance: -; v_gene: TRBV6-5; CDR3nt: TGTGCCAGCAGGGGGCGGAACACTGAAGCTTTCTTT; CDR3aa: CASRGRNTEAFF
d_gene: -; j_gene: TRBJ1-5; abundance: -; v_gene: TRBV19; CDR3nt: TGTGCCACCCACAGATCTAGCAATCAGCCCCAGCATTTT; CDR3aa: CATHRSSNQPQHF
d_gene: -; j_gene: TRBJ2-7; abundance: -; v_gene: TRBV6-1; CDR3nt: TGTGCCAGCAGTGAAAGTTTGGCGGTTGGTGACGAGCAGTACTTC; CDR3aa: CASSESLAVGDEQYF
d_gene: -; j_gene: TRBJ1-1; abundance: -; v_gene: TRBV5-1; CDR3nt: TGCGCCAGCAGCTTGGGAGATGGAGGGGCACACACTGAAGCTTTCTTT; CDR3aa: CASSLGDGGAHTEAFF
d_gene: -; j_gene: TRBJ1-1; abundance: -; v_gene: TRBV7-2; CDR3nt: TGTGCCAGCAGCTCCCAACCGGGGGGGGAAGCTTTCTTT; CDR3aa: CASSSQPGGEAFF
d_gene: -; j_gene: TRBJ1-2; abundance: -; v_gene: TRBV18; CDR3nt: TGTGCCAGCTCACCTTTCGGTGACTATGGCTACACCTTC; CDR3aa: CASSPFGDYGYTF
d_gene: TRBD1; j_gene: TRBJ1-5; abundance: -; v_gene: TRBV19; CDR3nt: TGTGCCAGTAGTCCCCCCGCGACAGGGCCCAGGAATCAGCCCCAGCATTTT; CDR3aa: CASSPPATGPRNQPQHF
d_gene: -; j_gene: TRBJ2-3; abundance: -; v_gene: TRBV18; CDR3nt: TGTGCCAGCTCACTTCAGGGTTACACAGATACGCAGTATTTT; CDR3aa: CASSLQGYTDTQYF
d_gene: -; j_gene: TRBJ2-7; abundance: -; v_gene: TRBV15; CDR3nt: TGTGCCACCAGCCCCGGGATCGCCTACGAGCAGTACTTC; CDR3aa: CATSPGIAYEQYF
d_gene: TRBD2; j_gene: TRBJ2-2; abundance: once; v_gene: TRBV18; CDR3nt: TGTGCCAGCTACCCAGGACTAGCGAAAACGGTAACCGGGGAGCTGTTTTTT; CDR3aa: CASYPGLAKTVTGELFF
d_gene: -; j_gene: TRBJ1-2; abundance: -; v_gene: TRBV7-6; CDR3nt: TGTGCCAGCAGCTTTGGCGGGGCCCAGGGGACTAGAGGCTACACCTTC; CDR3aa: CASSFGGAQGTRGYTF
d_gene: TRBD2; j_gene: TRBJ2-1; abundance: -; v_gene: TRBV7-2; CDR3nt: TGTGCCAGCAGCCGGGGACTAGCGGGGATTTGGGGCAATGAGCAGTTCTTC; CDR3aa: CASSRGLAGIWGNEQFF
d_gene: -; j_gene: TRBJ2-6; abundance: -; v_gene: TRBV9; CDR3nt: TGTGCCAGCAGCAGAGTCTCTGGGGCCAACGTCCTGACTTTC; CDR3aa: CASSRVSGANVLTF
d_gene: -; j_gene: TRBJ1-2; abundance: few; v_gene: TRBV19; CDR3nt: TGTGCCAGTAGTGACCTCAGGGGAGCCAATTCTGGCTACACCTTC; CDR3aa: CASSDLRGANSGYTF
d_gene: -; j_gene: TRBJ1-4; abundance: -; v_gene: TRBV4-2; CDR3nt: TGTGCCAGCAGCTTGCGGGGGGAGGGGAATGAAAAACTGTTTTTT; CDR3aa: CASSLRGEGNEKLFF
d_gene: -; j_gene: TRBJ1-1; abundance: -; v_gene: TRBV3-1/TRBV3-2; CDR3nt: TGTGCCAGCAGCCCCACGGGGGGTAGGATCACTGAAGCTTTCTTT; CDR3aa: CASSPTGGRITEAFF
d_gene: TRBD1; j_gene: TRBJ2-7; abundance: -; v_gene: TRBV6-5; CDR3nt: TGTGCCAGCAGTTACTCTGGGGGACAGGGCTCCTACGAGCAGTACTTC; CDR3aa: CASSYSGGQGSYEQYF
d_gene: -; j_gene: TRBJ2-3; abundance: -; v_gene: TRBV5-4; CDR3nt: TGTGCCAGCAGCATCCCTTCGAGGCCCACAGATACGCAGTATTTT; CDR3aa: CASSIPSRPTDTQYF
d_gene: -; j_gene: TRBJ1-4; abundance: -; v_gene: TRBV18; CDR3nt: TGTGCCAGCTCACTCAGGGTCGCAACTAATGAAAAACTGTTTTTT; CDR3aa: CASSLRVATNEKLFF
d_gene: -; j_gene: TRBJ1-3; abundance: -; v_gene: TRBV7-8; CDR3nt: TGTGCCAGCAGCCCTCAGGGACTTCCGAGCTCTGGAAACACCATATATTTT; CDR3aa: CASSPQGLPSSGNTIYF
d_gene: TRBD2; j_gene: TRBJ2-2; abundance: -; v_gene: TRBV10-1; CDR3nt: TGCGCCAGCAGCATTACTAGCGGGAACACCGGGGAGCTGTTTTTT; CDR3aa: CASSITSGNTGELFF
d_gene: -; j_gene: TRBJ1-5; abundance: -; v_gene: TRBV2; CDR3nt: TGTGCCAGCCAGAAAGAACCGAGCAATCAGCCCCAGCATTTT; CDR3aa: CASQKEPSNQPQHF
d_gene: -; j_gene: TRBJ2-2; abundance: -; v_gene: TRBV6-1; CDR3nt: TGTGCCAGCAGTGAACTCAGGGTGGACACCGGGGAGCTGTTTTTT; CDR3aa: CASSELRVDTGELFF
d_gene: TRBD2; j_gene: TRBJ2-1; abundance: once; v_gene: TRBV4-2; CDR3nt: TGTGCCAGCAGCCAAGGGCTAGCGGTGCTCTACAATGAGCAGTTCTTC; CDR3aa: CASSQGLAVLYNEQFF
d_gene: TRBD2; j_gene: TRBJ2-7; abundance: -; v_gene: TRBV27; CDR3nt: TGTGCCAGCAGTGCTCCCTCCAGCGGGAGCTACGAGCAGTACTTC; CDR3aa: CASSAPSSGSYEQYF
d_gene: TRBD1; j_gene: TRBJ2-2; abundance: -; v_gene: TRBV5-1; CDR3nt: TGCGCCAGCACCGGGACAGGGGAAACCGGGGAGCTGTTTTTT; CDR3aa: CASTGTGETGELFF
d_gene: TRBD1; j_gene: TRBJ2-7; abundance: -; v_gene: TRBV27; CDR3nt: TGTGCCAGCAGACCGACAGGGCGAGTCTACGAGCAGTACTTC; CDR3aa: CASRPTGRVYEQYF
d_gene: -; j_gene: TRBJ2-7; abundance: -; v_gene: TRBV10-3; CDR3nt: TGTGCCATCAGCGGCCCGGGCGGGCCGAGTAACGAGCAGTACTTC; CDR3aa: CAISGPGGPSNEQYF
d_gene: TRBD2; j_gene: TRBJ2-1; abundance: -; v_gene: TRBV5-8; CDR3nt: TGTGCCAGCAGCTTGGAAGGGACTAGCGGGGTAAGCTCCTACAATGAGCAGTTCTTC; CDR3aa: CASSLEGTSGVSSYNEQFF
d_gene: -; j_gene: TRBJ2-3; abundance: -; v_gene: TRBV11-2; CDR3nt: TGTGCCAGCAGCTTAGCTGGGGGGGCCTCCACAGATACGCAGTATTTT; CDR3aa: CASSLAGGASTDTQYF
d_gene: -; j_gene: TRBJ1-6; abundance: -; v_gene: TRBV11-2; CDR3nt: TGTGCCAGCAGCGTTGACAGTAATTCACCCCTCCACTTT; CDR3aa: CASSVDSNSPLHF
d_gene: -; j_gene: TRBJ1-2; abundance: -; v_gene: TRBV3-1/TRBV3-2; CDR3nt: TGTGCCAGCAGCCTAAGGGCAGGGGCGATTAACTATGGCTACACCTTC; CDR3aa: CASSLRAGAINYGYTF
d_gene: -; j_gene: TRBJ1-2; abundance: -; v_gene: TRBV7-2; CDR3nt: TGTGCCAGCAGCTTAGTCCCAGGGGCTAACTATGGCTACACCTTC; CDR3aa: CASSLVPGANYGYTF
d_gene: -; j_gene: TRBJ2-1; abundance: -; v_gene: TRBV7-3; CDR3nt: TGTGCCAGCAGTGCAAACGCCTGGGGCGATGAGCAGTTCTTC; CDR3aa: CASSANAWGDEQFF
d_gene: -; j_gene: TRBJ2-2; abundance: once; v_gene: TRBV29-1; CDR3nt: TGCAGCGTTGATTTCAGAAACACCGGGGAGCTGTTTTTT; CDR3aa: CSVDFRNTGELFF